Here is one TCR beta chain with its context. Trimming stripped 2 bases from V and 4 bases from J, with 21 bases between. The CDR3 spans 18 residues. CDR1 and CDR2 from the germline V gene are MDHEN and SYDVKM. The data were obtained in a study of shared clonotypes between healthy human individuals. Splitting of each subset's genomic DNA was done evenly across several immunoSEQ plates. Clones were read by immunoSEQ multiplex PCR, and TCRdb kept only the in-frame ones, dropping some. This table holds about 490,000 clones, roughly 85% found once. V gene TRBV28 combines with J gene TRBJ1-3; D is possibly TRBD1 (6 bases). Sequenced input: PBMCs. The TCR was taken from a woman between 35 and 50 years old in good health. Some clones in this sample may be carry-over from other donors' samples. CDR3 bases: TGTGCCAGCAGTTTACCCGGAGGCGGGGGGCTAGGAGGAAACACCATATATTTT. As protein: CASSLPGGGGLGGNTIYF.